This T cell receptor (beta chain) comes out of a study of Graves' ophthalmopathy and Graves' hyperthyroidism (dated by TCRdb to 2016 to 2019). As for the study more broadly: Peripheral blood was collected before any treatment was given, at the time of initial diagnosis. The study used signatures of the TCR beta repertoire to tell Graves' ophthalmopathy apart from Graves' hyperthyroidism and to predict which patients would progress to ophthalmopathy. In total, 135 blood samples were TCR-sequenced: approximately 42 ophthalmopathy, some 75 hyperthyroidism and approximately 17 hyperthyroidism-to-ophthalmopathy patients. To explore V-J signatures that separate ophthalmopathy from hyperthyroidism, a discovery set of more than 95 patients was enrolled, consisting of about 41 with ophthalmopathy and approximately 57 with stable hyperthyroidism. For independent validation, a separate cohort was made up of some 19 hyperthyroidism patients plus 17 patients who later progressed from hyperthyroidism to ophthalmopathy. In roughly 6 hyperthyroidism patients, the T-cell repertoire of thyroid tissue was compared with the T-cell repertoire of blood. Following sample collection, hyperthyroidism patients were given methimazole at a starting dose of 30 mg daily, and ophthalmopathy patients were given high-dose intravenous methylprednisolone. The approximately 98 discovery patients were randomly divided into training and test sets at a 7:3 ratio.

The paper as a whole reports these results and caveats: Most of the expanded thyroid clonotypes with a frequency above 0.001 were also detected in blood, and it was suggested that the thyroid immune response may be reflected by blood repertoires. No statistical method was used to predetermine the sample size, and group allocation was not hidden from the investigators. In cross-validation, the 13-signature model distinguished ophthalmopathy from stable hyperthyroidism with approximately 85% sensitivity and 81.08% specificity, and in the test set the corresponding values were around 78% and 73%. In validation, the model predicted ophthalmopathy progression with less than 71% sensitivity and about 73% specificity; 12 predicted patients were CT-confirmed with GO in a median of roughly 6.8 months.

The ophthalmopathy patients had moderately to severely active disease, with a Clinical Activity Score of 3 or higher, a NOSPECS grade of 4 or higher, and a disease duration of less than 3 months. Patients were excluded if they had other autoimmune diseases, uncontrolled infections, pregnancy or lactation. Clinical symptoms, serum thyroxine, TRAb, thyroid ultrasound and orbital computed tomography were used for diagnosis. Using Ficoll-Paque density gradient centrifugation, PBMCs were isolated from less than 11 ml of fresh peripheral blood. Trizol reagent was used to extract the total RNA, and its quality was then checked on an Agilent 2100 Bioanalyzer. TCR beta CDR3 regions were amplified from RNA transcripts for repertoire sequencing. The first round of RT-PCR was done with HTBI primers and the Qiagen OneStep RT-PCR kit, and was followed by a second round of multiplex PCR, then size selection and purification. Libraries were sequenced on an Illumina HiSeq2000 using paired-end 100 bp reads. Per the original workflow: SOAPnuke was used for read processing, and reads with adapters, uncalled bases, a mean Phred below 15, or no exact constant-primer or identifier match were discarded. COPE v1.2.5 was used to merge the high-quality paired reads. Each unique nucleotide sequence was defined as a clonotype, and clonotypes were aligned to IMGT TRB V, D and J references with MiTCR v1.1. The analysis was limited to V-J combinations with a frequency above 0.0001, which together covered over 99% of the repertoires. A TCR clonal expansion and chaos score per V-J combination was defined as the ratio of F50 clonal expansion to chaos observed in the TCRdist matrix. Welch's t-statistics and random forest were used to reduce the features to around 13 V-J combinations, which were then used as input to a naive Bayes classifier. Thyroid-blood repertoire similarity was quantified with the Morisita-Horn index. The raw public data were reprocessed by TCRdb itself: fastp quality trimming at Q25, MiXCR clonotype calling, in-frame beta chains only. Every CDR3 protein is listed once, alongside the most common genes and DNA of its rows. These V and J calls derive from TCRdb rather than the authors' analysis. The sample yields around 470,000 distinct CDR3 sequences; about 15% were counted once. Of the sample, more than 8.5% falls within the top ten clones.

Trimming takes 3 bases from V and 0 bases from J, and the germline ends sit 9 bases apart. Based on the germline V gene, the CDR1 and CDR2 sequences are MDHEN and SYDVKM. Measured from the cysteine to the phenylalanine, the CDR3 is 16 residues long. Only the CDR3 DNA is retained, 48 bases long and in frame from the first base. This clonotype was counted a few times. Its target antigen remains unknown. Base qualities are missing; no much larger clone stands one base away. The sequenced sample was blood. The rearrangement joined TRBV28 to TRBJ1-6; TRBD1 is possibly the D segment (6 matching bases). The receptor comes from a woman aged 25 to 39 with Graves' ophthalmopathy. Donor details come from another sample of the same person, matched by shared clones. The CDR3 sequence is CASSLLDSSYNSPLHF. The DNA sequence is as follows: TGTGCCAGCAGTTTGTTGGACAGCTCCTATAATTCACCCCTCCACTTT.